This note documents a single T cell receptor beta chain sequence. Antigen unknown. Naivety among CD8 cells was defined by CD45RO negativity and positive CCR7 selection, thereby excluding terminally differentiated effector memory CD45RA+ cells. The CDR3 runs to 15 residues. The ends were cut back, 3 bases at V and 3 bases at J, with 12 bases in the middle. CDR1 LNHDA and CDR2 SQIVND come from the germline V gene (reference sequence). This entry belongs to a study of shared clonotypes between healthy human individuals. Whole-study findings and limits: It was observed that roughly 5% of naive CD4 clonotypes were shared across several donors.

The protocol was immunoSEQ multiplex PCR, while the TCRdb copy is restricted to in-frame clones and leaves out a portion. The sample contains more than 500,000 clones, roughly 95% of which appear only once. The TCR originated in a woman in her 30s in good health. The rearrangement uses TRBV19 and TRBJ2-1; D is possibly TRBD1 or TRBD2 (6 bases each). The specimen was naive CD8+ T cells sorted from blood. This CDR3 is CASSIGGSLYNEQFF. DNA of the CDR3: TGTGCCAGTAGTATCGGGGGCAGCCTCTACAATGAGCAGTTCTTC.